A selection of T cell receptor beta chains follows, all from one sample in a study of radiation and T cells in renal cell carcinoma. The protocol was immunoSEQ multiplex PCR, while the TCRdb copy is restricted to in-frame clones and leaves out a portion. The repertoire consists of 140,000 to 150,000 clones, with about 88% occurring once and the leading ten covering around 17%. The sequencing here drew on blood, taken from a patient whose treatment included radiotherapy and nephrectomy. Receptors were obtained from a woman aged 45-59 years with renal cell carcinoma. Each CDR3 is given with its conserved first and last residue. D genes are given only for firm matches. Only part of the rows carry a size: once, few, many, or a class if the clone is expanded.

TRBJ2-1,16,TRBD2,TRBV10-3,.,TGTGCCATCAGTGAGAGAGCGGGGAGCTCCTACAATGAGCAGTTCTTC,CAISERAGSSYNEQFF
TRBJ2-7,15,TRBD2,TRBV10-1,.,TGCGCCAGCAGTGATTATGCGGGAGTCACCTACGAGCAGTACTTC,CASSDYAGVTYEQYF
TRBJ2-3,15,TRBD1,TRBV4-1,few,TGCGCCAGCAGCCGCCACCAGGGGGTGGCAGATACGCAGTATTTT,CASSRHQGVADTQYF
TRBJ2-7,17,TRBD2,TRBV4-3,.,TGCGCCAGCAGCCAAACTAGCGGGGGGTTCATGCCTTACGAGCAGTACTTC,CASSQTSGGFMPYEQYF
TRBJ2-3,14,.,TRBV6-1,.,TGTGCCAGCACCGGAGGGGGGCGGACTTATACGCAGTATTTT,CASTGGGRTYTQYF
TRBJ2-5,13,.,TRBV11-2,.,TGTGCCAGCAGCTGGGCCCCTAGGGAGACCCAGTACTTC,CASSWAPRETQYF
TRBJ2-7,13,.,TRBV19,.,TGTGCCAGTAGTATTGGAATATTCTACGAGCAGTACTTC,CASSIGIFYEQYF
TRBJ2-3,17,.,TRBV10-3,once,TGTGCCATCAGTGACCCGCACAGAGGTCGCGGCGGAGATACGCAGTATTTT,CAISDPHRGRGGDTQYF
TRBJ1-1,16,TRBD1,TRBV2,many,TGTGCCAGCAGTATCACAGGGGGCGCAGAGGGAACTGAAGCTTTCTTT,CASSITGGAEGTEAFF
TRBJ2-3,13,.,TRBV7-3,once,TGTGCCAGCAGCTCAACTAGCACAGATACGCAGTATTTT,CASSSTSTDTQYF
TRBJ2-5,13,.,TRBV5-5,.,TGTGCCAGCAGCTTCGACAGCCAAGAGACCCAGTACTTC,CASSFDSQETQYF
TRBJ1-6,12,.,TRBV6-5,few,TGTGCCAGCAGCTCGACGGGGTCACCCCTCCACTTT,CASSSTGSPLHF
TRBJ2-1,14,.,TRBV2,.,TGTGCCAGCAGAGCTACCGACTCCTACAATGAGCAGTTCTTC,CASRATDSYNEQFF
TRBJ2-1,14,.,TRBV4-3,.,TGCGCCAGCAGCCAAACAATACTTATGAATGAGCAGTTCTTC,CASSQTILMNEQFF
TRBJ1-1,15,TRBD1,TRBV27,.,TGTGCCAGCAGGTGGACAGGGTCCCTGAACACTGAAGCTTTCTTT,CASRWTGSLNTEAFF
TRBJ1-3,15,.,TRBV19,.,TGTGCCAGTACCTACAGGCCCGGCTCTGGAAACACCATATATTTT,CASTYRPGSGNTIYF
TRBJ2-1,13,.,TRBV13,.,TGTGCCAGCAGCTTTTCGGCAGGGGATGAGCAGTTCTTC,CASSFSAGDEQFF
TRBJ1-4,17,.,TRBV4-3,once,TGCGCCAGCAGCCAAGATCGGGTACCCGCGACTAATGAAAAACTGTTTTTT,CASSQDRVPATNEKLFF
TRBJ1-2,13,.,TRBV19,few,TGTGCCAGTAGTATAGGGCGGACCAATGGCTACACCTTC,CASSIGRTNGYTF
TRBJ1-2,11,.,TRBV19,.,TGTGCCAGTAGTACTGCCTATGGCTACACCTTC,CASSTAYGYTF
TRBJ1-2,14,TRBD1,TRBV5-1,.,TGCGCCAGCAGCTTGGGAACGACAGGGGGCGGCCACACCTTC,CASSLGTTGGGHTF
TRBJ1-1,14,TRBD1,TRBV28,.,TGTGCCAGCATAGGGGGCGCCCCAAACACTGAAGCTTTCTTT,CASIGGAPNTEAFF
TRBJ1-2,16,.,TRBV4-1,.,TGCGCCAGCAGCCAGGATACTACCGGGACCTACTATGGCTACACCTTC,CASSQDTTGTYYGYTF
TRBJ1-2,11,TRBD1,TRBV10-3,once,TGTGCCATCAGCGGGACAGCCAGCTACACCTTC,CAISGTASYTF
TRBJ2-7,13,TRBD1,TRBV19,few,TGTGCCAGTCAAACAGGGGCAGGCTACGAGCAGTACTTC,CASQTGAGYEQYF
TRBJ1-1,12,TRBD1,TRBV2,.,TGTGCCAGTGGGACAGGGAACACTGAAGCTTTCTTT,CASGTGNTEAFF
TRBJ2-5,15,TRBD2,TRBV6-1,.,TGTGCCAGCAGGGGGACGGGGGGTAGAGGTGAGACCCAGTACTTC,CASRGTGGRGETQYF
TRBJ1-3,15,.,TRBV5-1,few,TGCGCCAGCAGCTCCCGAATGTTGGCCGGGGACACCATATATTTT,CASSSRMLAGDTIYF
TRBJ2-2,15,.,TRBV7-2,.,TGTGCCAGCAGCCTAAGGACTACTGAGACCGGGGAGCTGTTTTTT,CASSLRTTETGELFF
TRBJ2-7,15,TRBD2,TRBV7-2,.,TGTGCCAGCAGCTTAGTAGCGGGGGGGCCCGACGAGCAGTACTTC,CASSLVAGGPDEQYF
TRBJ1-1,14,.,TRBV29-1,few,TGCAGGTATAGGAGGGCGATTCAGAACACTGAAGCTTTCTTT,CRYRRAIQNTEAFF
TRBJ1-2,15,.,TRBV4-3,.,TGCGCCAGCAGCCGGGGCTTTACAGCTAACTATGGCTACACCTTC,CASSRGFTANYGYTF
TRBJ1-2,11,.,TRBV27,.,TGTGCCAGCAGTGACAGCTATGGCTACACCTTC,CASSDSYGYTF
TRBJ1-6,15,.,TRBV28,.,TGTGCCAGCAGTTTAAGTCGAGGGGCTAATTCACCCCTCCACTTT,CASSLSRGANSPLHF
TRBJ2-2,16,TRBD1,TRBV2,.,TGTGCCAGCAGTGTCGACAGGGGGCGTTCTGCCGGGGAGCTGTTTTTT,CASSVDRGRSAGELFF
TRBJ2-3,13,.,TRBV2,.,TGTGCCAGCAGAGGAGTTAGAACAGATACGCAGTATTTT,CASRGVRTDTQYF
TRBJ1-3,15,.,TRBV6-5,.,TGTGCCAGCAGCCCCCCCCCGTCGGGAGGGAACACCATATATTTT,CASSPPPSGGNTIYF
TRBJ2-2,14,.,TRBV7-9,few,TGTGCCAGCAGCCAGTTAGCGGTGGAAGGGGAGCTGTTTTTT,CASSQLAVEGELFF
TRBJ2-1,15,TRBD1,TRBV6-4,.,TGTGCCAGCAGTGATCCGGTCAGGGGGTATGATGAGCAGTTCTTC,CASSDPVRGYDEQFF
TRBJ2-5,16,TRBD2,TRBV25-1,.,TGTGCCAGCAGTTTAGAACTAGCGGGAGGCCAAGAGACCCAGTACTTC,CASSLELAGGQETQYF
TRBJ2-7,19,.,TRBV11-2,.,TGTGCCAGCAGCTTAATTATAGGGGGGCGTTATCTGGATACCTACGAGCAGTACTTC,CASSLIIGGRYLDTYEQYF
TRBJ2-1,15,TRBD1,TRBV5-6,.,TGTGCCAGCAGCGGGGGGACAGGCGTCTACAATGAGCAGTTCTTC,CASSGGTGVYNEQFF
TRBJ1-1,14,.,TRBV7-2,once,TGTGCCAGCAGCCAATCAGGGGTGAGAACTGAAGCTTTCTTT,CASSQSGVRTEAFF
TRBJ1-3,15,.,TRBV13,few,TGTGCCAGCAGCTTAGGGGGGAGAACCCGAAACACCATATATTTT,CASSLGGRTRNTIYF
TRBJ2-1,13,.,TRBV7-6,.,TGTGCCAGCACCCTTTCCAGGGGAGATGAGCAGTTCTTC,CASTLSRGDEQFF
TRBJ1-4,15,TRBD1,TRBV7-2,.,TGTGCCAGCAGCCGAGTTGTCGGCAGGGGGCGTAAACTGTTTTTT,CASSRVVGRGRKLFF
TRBJ2-2,14,.,TRBV19,.,TGTGCCAGTATCGTACAGGGATTTACCGGGGAGCTGTTTTTT,CASIVQGFTGELFF
TRBJ1-2,12,.,TRBV19,.,TGTGCCAGTACCGGGGGCGTCGGTGGCTACACCTTC,CASTGGVGGYTF
TRBJ2-7,14,.,TRBV19,.,TGTGCCAGTAGTATATTTCCTAACTCGGGGGAGCAGTACTTC,CASSIFPNSGEQYF
TRBJ2-1,21,.,TRBV27,.,TGTGCCAGCAGTTCCCCCGGATTGGGGGGACAAGGAGGCGGGTCCTACAATGAGCAGTTCTTC,CASSSPGLGGQGGGSYNEQFF
TRBJ1-4,15,.,TRBV6-1,.,TGTGCCAGCAGCCGGGGAGTCGGGGAGAATGAAAAACTGTTTTTT,CASSRGVGENEKLFF
TRBJ2-1,15,TRBD2,TRBV6-1,.,TGTGCCAGCACCGTAGCGGGAGGCGGGTCGGATGAGCAGTTCTTC,CASTVAGGGSDEQFF
TRBJ2-3,13,.,TRBV10-3,.,TGTGCCGCACAGAGGGGTCGAACAGATACGCAGTATTTT,CAAQRGRTDTQYF
TRBJ2-5,15,TRBD1,TRBV5-4,.,TGTGCCAGCAGCCTCCCAACAGGGGGAGGAGAGACCCAGTACTTC,CASSLPTGGGETQYF
TRBJ2-7,15,.,TRBV28,.,TGTGCCAGCAGTTCCCCCCGTGGGGCTACCTACGAGCAGTACTTC,CASSSPRGATYEQYF
TRBJ2-3,15,TRBD2,TRBV5-1,.,TGCGCCAGCAGCTGGAGCGGGGGGGGCACAGATACGCAGTATTTT,CASSWSGGGTDTQYF
TRBJ1-3,17,TRBD1,TRBV28,.,TGTGCCAGCAGCCTAGGGGGGACAGGGAACTCTGGAAACACCATATATTTT,CASSLGGTGNSGNTIYF